This T cell receptor beta chain was observed in a study of blood T cell repertoires in COVID-19. The V gene's germline CDR1 is MNHNY and CDR2 SVGAGI (reference sequence). The CDR3 length is 12 residues. V was pared by 6 bases and J by 7 bases, with 12 bases between. The assay was immunoSEQ multiplex PCR, and TCRdb's table has in-frame clones only and misses some. The data contain about 200,000 clones, about nine tenths of them seen just once; the ten biggest clones take up approximately 0.5%. The sequence derives from a man aged 50-60 years with acute or convalescent COVID-19. The chain joins TRBV6-6 to TRBJ1-2; D is unresolved. The material sequenced was peripheral blood. The CDR3 nucleotides are TGTGCCAGCAGAGGGAGTTTGGGTGGCTACACCTTC. Amino acids: CASRGSLGGYTF.